These 2 T cell receptor beta chains originate from one sample sequenced in a study of post-analysis software for immune sequencing data. These receptors lack a known antigen. Tagging with unique molecular identifiers was a feature of the TCR beta cDNA libraries. TCRdb re-called the PCR reads through MiXCR, storing one row per CDR3 protein. The sample gives about 770,000 distinct CDR3 sequences, about 43% of which show up once; 4.9% is in the top ten. The study, taken as a whole, reports: Roughly 5 TRBV segments (TRBV5-6, TRBV5-1 and TRBV20-1 among them) occurred more frequently in patients than in controls.

The sequencing sample was made of blood. These receptors all stem from a girl aged 10-17 years with multiple sclerosis.

This clonotype was seen ten or more times. The rearrangement joins TRBV29-1 to TRBJ2-1; a weak D match, TRBD1 (5 bases). CDR1 and CDR2 (germline): SQVTM, ANQGSEA. This CDR3 region has 13 residues. Trimming took 3 bases from V and 8 from J, leaving 14 bases between them. CDR3: CSVDSGQGDEQFF. In nucleotides, the CDR3 is TGCAGCGTTGACTCAGGGCAGGGTGATGAGCAGTTCTTC.

V gene TRBV4-1 combines with J gene TRBJ2-4; TRBD1 or TRBD2 may be the D gene (5 bases each). Trimming pared 0 bases from V and 1 base from J, leaving 13 bases between. The length of the CDR3 is 17 residues. Germline loops: CDR1 MGHRA, CDR2 YSYEKL. The CDR3 is CASSQDGEGMAKNIQYF. CDR3 in DNA: TGCGCCAGCAGCCAAGATGGCGAGGGGATGGCCAAAAACATTCAGTACTTC.